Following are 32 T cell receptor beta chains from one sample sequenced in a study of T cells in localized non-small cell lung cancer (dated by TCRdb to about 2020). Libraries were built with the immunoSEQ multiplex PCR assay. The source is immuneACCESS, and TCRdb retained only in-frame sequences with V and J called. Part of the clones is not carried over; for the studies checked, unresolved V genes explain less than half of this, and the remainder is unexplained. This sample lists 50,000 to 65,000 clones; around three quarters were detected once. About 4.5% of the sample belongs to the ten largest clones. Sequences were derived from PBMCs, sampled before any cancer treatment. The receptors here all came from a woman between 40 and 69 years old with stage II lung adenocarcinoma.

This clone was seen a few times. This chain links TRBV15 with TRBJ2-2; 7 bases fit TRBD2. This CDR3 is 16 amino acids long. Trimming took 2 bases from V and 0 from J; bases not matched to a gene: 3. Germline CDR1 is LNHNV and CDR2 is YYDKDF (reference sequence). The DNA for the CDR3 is TGTGCCACCAGCAGAACCGGGACTACGAACACCGGGGAGCTGTTTTTT. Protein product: CATSRTGTTNTGELFF.

CDR3 in amino acids: CAWSVSGKETQYF. DNA of the CDR3: TGTGCCTGGAGTGTAAGCGGGAAAGAGACCCAGTACTTC. V and J are TRBV30 and TRBJ2-5; the match to TRBD2 covers 7 bases. CDR3 length equals 13 residues. Germline trimming cut 0 bases from V and 3 bases from J; bases unmatched to any gene: 1. In germline, CDR1 is GTSNPN, CDR2 SVGIG (reference sequence).

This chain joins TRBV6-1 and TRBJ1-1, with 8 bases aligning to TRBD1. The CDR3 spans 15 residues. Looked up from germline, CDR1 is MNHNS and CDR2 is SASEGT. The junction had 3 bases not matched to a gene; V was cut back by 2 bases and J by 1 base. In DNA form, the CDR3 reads TGTGCCAGCAGTGAACAGGGGGCCGGGAACACTGAAGCTTTCTTT. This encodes CASSEQGAGNTEAFF.

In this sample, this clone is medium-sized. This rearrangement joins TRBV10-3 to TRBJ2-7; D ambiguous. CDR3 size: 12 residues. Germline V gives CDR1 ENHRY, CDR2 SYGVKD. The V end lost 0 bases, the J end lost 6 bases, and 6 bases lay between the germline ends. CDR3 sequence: CAISESASEQYF. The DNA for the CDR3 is TGTGCCATCAGTGAGTCCGCTTCCGAGCAGTACTTC.

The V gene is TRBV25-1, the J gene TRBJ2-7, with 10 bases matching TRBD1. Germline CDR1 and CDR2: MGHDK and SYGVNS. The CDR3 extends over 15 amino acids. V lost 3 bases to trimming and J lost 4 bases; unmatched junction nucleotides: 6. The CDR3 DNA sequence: TGTGCCAGCAGTGATCAGGGACAGGGGAAATACGAGCAGTACTTC. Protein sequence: CASSDQGQGKYEQYF.

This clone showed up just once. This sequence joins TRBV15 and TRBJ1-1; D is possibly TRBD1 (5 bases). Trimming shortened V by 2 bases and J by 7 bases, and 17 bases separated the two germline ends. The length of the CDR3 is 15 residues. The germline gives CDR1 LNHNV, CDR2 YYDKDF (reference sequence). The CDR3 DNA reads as TGTGCCACCAGCAGACCTAGGAAGGACATTTTTGAAGCTTTCTTT. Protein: CATSRPRKDIFEAFF.

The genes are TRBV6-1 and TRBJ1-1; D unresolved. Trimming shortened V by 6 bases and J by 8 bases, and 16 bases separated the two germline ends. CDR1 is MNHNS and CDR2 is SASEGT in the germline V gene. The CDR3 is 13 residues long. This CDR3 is CASRLGGYSEAFF. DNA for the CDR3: TGTGCCAGCAGGCTTGGAGGGTATTCCGAAGCTTTCTTT.

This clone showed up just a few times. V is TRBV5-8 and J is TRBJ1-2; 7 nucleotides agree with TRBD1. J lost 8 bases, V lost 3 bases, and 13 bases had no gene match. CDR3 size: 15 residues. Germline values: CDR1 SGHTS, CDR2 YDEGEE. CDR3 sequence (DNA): TGTGCCAGCAGCTGGCCGGACAGGACTACCCAGGGCTACACCTTC. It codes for CASSWPDRTTQGYTF. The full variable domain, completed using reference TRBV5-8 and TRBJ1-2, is EAGVTQSPTHLIKTRGQQATLRCSPISGHTSVYWYQQALGLGLQFLLWYDEGEERNRGNFPPRFSGRQFPNYSSELNVNALELEDSALYLCASSWPDRTTQGYTFGSGTRLTVV.

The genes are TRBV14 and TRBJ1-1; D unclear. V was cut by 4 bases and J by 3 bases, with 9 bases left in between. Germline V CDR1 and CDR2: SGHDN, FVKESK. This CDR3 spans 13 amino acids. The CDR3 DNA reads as TGTGCCAGCAGCCCCCAGCCGCACACTGAAGCTTTCTTT. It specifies CASSPQPHTEAFF.

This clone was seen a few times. CDR3 nucleotide sequence: TGTGCCATCAGTGAGCAGGGGTATGGCTACACCTTC. Translated: CAISEQGYGYTF. V is TRBV10-3 and J is TRBJ1-2; a weak D match, TRBD1 (6 bases). The CDR3 extends over 12 amino acids. The V gene's germline CDR1 is ENHRY and CDR2 SYGVKD. Trimming removed 2 bases from V and 5 bases from J, with 6 bases in between.

The CDR3 spells CAWSSHRGIQETQYF. The DNA for the CDR3 is TGTGCCTGGAGTTCCCACAGGGGGATCCAAGAGACCCAGTACTTC. The chain carries TRBV30 and TRBJ2-5; the match to TRBD1 covers 8 bases. Germline V CDR1 and CDR2: GTSNPN, SVGIG (reference sequence). The V segment lost 2 bases and the J segment 1 base; nucleotides outside the gene matches: 6. The CDR3 spans 15 residues.

The CDR3 DNA reads as TGTGCCAGTAGTATCGGAGACAGGGCCAATCAGCCCCAGCATTTT. This gives the protein CASSIGDRANQPQHF. The chain links TRBV19 to TRBJ1-5; 7 positions agree with TRBD1. Trimming at V came to 3 bases and at J to 3 bases, leaving 5 bases not matched to a gene. Per germline, CDR1 LNHDA and CDR2 SQIVND (reference sequence). The CDR3 runs 15 residues. Drawing the rest from reference TRBV19 and TRBJ1-5, the complete variable domain is DGGITQSPKYLFRKEGQNVTLSCEQNLNHDAMYWYRQDPGQGLRLIYYSQIVNDFQKGDIAEGYSVSREKKESFPLTVTSAQKNPTAFYLCASSIGDRANQPQHFGDGTRLSIL.

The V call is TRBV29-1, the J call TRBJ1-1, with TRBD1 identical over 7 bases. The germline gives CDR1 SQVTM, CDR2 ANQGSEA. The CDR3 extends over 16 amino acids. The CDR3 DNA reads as TGCAGTTGGGCGGGACAGCCAGGCCGAGTTGACACTGAAGCTTTCTTT. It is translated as CSWAGQPGRVDTEAFF.

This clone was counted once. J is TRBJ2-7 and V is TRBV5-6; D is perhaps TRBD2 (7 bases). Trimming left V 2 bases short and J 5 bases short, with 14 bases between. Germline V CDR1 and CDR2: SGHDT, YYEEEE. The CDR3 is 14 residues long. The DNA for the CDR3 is TGTGCCAGCAGCTTCGGGGGGCCTAGCGACGAGCAGTACTTC. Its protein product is CASSFGGPSDEQYF.

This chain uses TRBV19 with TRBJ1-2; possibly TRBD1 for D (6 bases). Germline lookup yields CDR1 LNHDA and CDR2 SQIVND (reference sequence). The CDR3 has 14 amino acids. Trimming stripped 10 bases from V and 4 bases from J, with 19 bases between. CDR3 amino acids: CATSRQASSYGYTF. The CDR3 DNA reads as TGTGCCACCTCTCGACAGGCGAGCTCCTATGGCTACACCTTC.

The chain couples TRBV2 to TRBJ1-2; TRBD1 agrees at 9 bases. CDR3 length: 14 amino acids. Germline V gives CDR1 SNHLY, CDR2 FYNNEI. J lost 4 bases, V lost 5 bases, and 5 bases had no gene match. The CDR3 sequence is CASSWTGEGYGYTF. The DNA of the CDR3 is TGTGCCAGCAGTTGGACAGGGGAAGGCTATGGCTACACCTTC.

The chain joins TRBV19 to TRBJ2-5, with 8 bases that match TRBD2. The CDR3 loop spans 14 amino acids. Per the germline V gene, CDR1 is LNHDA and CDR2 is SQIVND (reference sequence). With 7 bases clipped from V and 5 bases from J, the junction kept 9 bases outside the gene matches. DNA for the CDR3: TGTGCCAGTACCCAAGGAGCGGGGGCGGAGACCCAGTACTTC. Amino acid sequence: CASTQGAGAETQYF.

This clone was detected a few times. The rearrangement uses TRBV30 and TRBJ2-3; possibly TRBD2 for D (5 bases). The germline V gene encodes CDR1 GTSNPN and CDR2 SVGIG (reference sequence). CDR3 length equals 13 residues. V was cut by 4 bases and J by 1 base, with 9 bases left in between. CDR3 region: CAWNRGRTDTQYF. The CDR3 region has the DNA TGTGCCTGGAACCGCGGGCGCACAGATACGCAGTATTTT.

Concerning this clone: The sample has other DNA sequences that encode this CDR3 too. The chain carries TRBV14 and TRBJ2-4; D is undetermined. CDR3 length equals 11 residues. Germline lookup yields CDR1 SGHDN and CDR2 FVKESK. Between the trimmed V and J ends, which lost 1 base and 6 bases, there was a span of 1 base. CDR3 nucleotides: TGTGCCAGCAGCCAAGGAAACATTCAGTACTTC. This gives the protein CASSQGNIQYF.

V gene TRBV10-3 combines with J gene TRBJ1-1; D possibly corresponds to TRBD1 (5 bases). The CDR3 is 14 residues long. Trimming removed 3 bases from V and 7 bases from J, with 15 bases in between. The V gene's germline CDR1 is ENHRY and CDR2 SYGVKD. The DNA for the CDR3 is TGTGCCATCAGTGAACAGGCCGGAAAGGGTGAAGCTTTCTTT. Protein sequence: CAISEQAGKGEAFF.

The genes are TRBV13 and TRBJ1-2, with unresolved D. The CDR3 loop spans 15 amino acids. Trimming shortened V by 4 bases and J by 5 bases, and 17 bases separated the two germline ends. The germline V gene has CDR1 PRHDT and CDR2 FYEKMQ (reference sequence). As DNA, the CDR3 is TGTGCCAGCAGCTCCTCAGACCGACACCCTTATGGCTACACCTTC. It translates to CASSSSDRHPYGYTF.

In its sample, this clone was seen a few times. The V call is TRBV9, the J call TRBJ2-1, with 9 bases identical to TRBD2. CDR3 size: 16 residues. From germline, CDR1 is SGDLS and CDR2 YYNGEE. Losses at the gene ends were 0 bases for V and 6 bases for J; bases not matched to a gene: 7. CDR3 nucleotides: TGTGCCAGCAGCGTAGCGGCGGGACTAGCCGGCAATGAGCAGTTCTTC. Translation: CASSVAAGLAGNEQFF.

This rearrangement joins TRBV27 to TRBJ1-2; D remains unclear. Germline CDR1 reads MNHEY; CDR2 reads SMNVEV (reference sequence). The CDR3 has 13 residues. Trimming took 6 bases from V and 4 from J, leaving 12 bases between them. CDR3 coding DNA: TGTGCCAGCAGCTTGACTGTGAGCTATGGCTACACCTTC. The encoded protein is CASSLTVSYGYTF.

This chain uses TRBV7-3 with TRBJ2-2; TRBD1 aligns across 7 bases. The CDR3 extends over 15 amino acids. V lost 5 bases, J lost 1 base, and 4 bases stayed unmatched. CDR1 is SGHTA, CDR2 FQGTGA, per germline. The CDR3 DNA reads TGTGCCAGCAGCGCCCGACAGGGGAACACCGGGGAGCTGTTTTTT. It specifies CASSARQGNTGELFF.

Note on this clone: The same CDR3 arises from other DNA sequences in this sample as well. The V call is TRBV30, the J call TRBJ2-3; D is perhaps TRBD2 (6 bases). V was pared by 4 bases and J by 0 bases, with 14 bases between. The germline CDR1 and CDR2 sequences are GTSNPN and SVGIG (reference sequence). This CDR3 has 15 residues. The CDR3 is CAWTPAGTSTDTQYF. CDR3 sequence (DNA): TGTGCCTGGACTCCTGCGGGGACTAGCACAGATACGCAGTATTTT.

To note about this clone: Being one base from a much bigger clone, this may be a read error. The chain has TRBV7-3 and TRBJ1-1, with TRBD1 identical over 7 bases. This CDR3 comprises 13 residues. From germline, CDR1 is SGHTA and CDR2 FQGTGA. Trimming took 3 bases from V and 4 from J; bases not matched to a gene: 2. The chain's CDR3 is CASSFTGATEAFF. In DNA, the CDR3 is TGTGCCAGCAGCTTTACAGGGGCCACTGAAGCTTTCTTT.

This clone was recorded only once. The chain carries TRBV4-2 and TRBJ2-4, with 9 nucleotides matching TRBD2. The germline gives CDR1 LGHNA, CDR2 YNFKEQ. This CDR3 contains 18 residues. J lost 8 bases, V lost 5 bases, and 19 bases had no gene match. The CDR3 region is CASSSEPGLATFKDIQYF. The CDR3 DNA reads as TGTGCCAGCAGCTCGGAACCGGGACTAGCTACATTCAAGGACATTCAGTACTTC.

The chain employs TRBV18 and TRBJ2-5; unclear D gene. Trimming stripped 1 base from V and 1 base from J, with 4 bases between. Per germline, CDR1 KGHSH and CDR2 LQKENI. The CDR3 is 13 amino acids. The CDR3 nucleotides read TGTGCCAGCTCACCACTTCCCCAAGAGACCCAGTACTTC. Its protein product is CASSPLPQETQYF.

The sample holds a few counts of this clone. CDR3 amino acids: CASSPDRGYGYTF. CDR3 sequence (DNA): TGTGCCAGCAGCCCGGACAGGGGTTATGGCTACACCTTC. The chain is built from TRBV7-2 and TRBJ1-2, with 9 bases lining up with TRBD1. This CDR3 spans 13 amino acids. The V segment lost 5 bases and the J segment 5 bases; nucleotides outside the gene matches: 3. The germline V gene has CDR1 SGHTA and CDR2 FQGNSA.

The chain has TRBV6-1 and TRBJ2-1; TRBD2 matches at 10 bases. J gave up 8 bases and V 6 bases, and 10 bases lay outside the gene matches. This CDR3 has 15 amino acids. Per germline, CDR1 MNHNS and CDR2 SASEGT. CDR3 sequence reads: CASRKAGGPGYEQFF. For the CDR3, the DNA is TGTGCCAGCAGAAAAGCGGGGGGGCCCGGATATGAGCAGTTCTTC.

The CDR3 nucleotides are TGTGCCAGCAGGAAGAAGTTAGGGACTAATGAAAAACTGTTTTTT. Protein: CASRKKLGTNEKLFF. This chain uses TRBV5-8 with TRBJ1-4; D gene uncertain. This CDR3 spans 15 amino acids. Trimming removed 5 bases from V and 2 bases from J, with 13 bases in between. CDR1 SGHTS and CDR2 YDEGEE come from the germline V gene.

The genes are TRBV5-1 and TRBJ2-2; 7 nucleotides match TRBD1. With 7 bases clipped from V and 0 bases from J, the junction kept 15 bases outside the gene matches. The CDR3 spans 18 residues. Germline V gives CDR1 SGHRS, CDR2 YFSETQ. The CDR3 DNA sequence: TGCGCCAGCTCGGGACCGACAGGGAACAGCGCGAACACCGGGGAGCTGTTTTTT. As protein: CASSGPTGNSANTGELFF.